Below are 14 T cell receptor beta chains sequenced from a single sample in a study of blood T cell repertoires in COVID-19. Only in-frame clones appear in the TCRdb table, and some are missing; sequencing was by immunoSEQ multiplex PCR. The sample has 210,000 or so clones; about 90% are singletons. Sequencing used PBMCs or T cells enriched from blood (not recorded which). These receptors were obtained from a man aged 25 to 40 who had recovered from COVID-19.

The rearrangement joins TRBV19 to TRBJ1-1; D uncertain. CDR1 is LNHDA, CDR2 SQIVND, per germline (reference sequence). V was shortened by 6 bases and J by 3 bases, with 11 bases between the two germline ends. The CDR3 extends over 13 amino acids. CDR3 in amino acids: CASRALQDTEAFF. Here the CDR3 DNA reads TGTGCCAGTAGGGCCCTCCAGGACACTGAAGCTTTCTTT.

The chain couples TRBV7-8 to TRBJ1-1; D not certain. Deletions cut 6 bases from V and 1 base from J, with 12 bases between. CDR3 length equals 14 residues. CDR1 is SGHVS and CDR2 is FQNEAQ in the germline V gene. In DNA form, the CDR3 reads TGTGCCAGCAGATGGGGAGACCCGAACACTGAAGCTTTCTTT. Translation: CASRWGDPNTEAFF.

V usage is TRBV30 and J usage is TRBJ2-2; 7 nucleotides agree with TRBD1. Trimming removed 0 bases from V and 5 bases from J; junction bases left unmatched: 9. CDR3 length equals 16 residues. Germline CDR1 is GTSNPN and CDR2 is SVGIG (reference sequence). The CDR3 coding sequence is TGTGCCTGGAGTGTACTTGGGGACAGATGGACCGGGGAGCTGTTTTTT. It codes for CAWSVLGDRWTGELFF.

The V call is TRBV25-1, the J call TRBJ1-1, with D possibly matching TRBD1 (5 bases). Germline V gene sequence: CDR1 MGHDK, CDR2 SYGVNS. The CDR3 covers 14 residues. V lost 4 bases to trimming and J lost 1 base, with 10 bases between them. Written as DNA, the CDR3 is TGTGCCAGCAGTGCGTCGGGGGGGAACACTGAAGCTTTCTTT. Protein product: CASSASGGNTEAFF.

This chain joins TRBV19 and TRBJ1-2; D is uncertain. The V and J ends lost 5 bases and 2 bases respectively, with 6 bases between them. This CDR3 is built from 12 residues. Germline CDR1 and CDR2: LNHDA and SQIVND (reference sequence). This CDR3 is CASSPQNYGYTF. The CDR3 coding sequence is TGTGCCAGTAGTCCCCAAAACTATGGCTACACCTTC.

This clone has only one observation. V is TRBV7-8 and J is TRBJ2-3; 8 nucleotides match TRBD2. J gave up 2 bases and V 2 bases, and 6 bases lay outside the gene matches. The CDR3 is 16 residues long. The germline V gene encodes CDR1 SGHVS and CDR2 FQNEAQ. The CDR3 here is CASSLLLAEHTDTQYF. Written as DNA, the CDR3 is TGTGCCAGCAGCTTACTACTAGCGGAACACACAGATACGCAGTATTTT.

This chain connects TRBV19 to TRBJ1-6, with TRBD1 matching over 7 bases. Germline V gives CDR1 LNHDA, CDR2 SQIVND (reference sequence). J was trimmed by 5 bases and V by 8 bases; bases with no gene match: 9. This CDR3 comprises 15 residues. CDR3: CASGGRGTNNSPLHF. The DNA of the CDR3 is TGTGCCAGTGGTGGCAGGGGGACGAATAATTCACCCCTCCACTTT.

The V and J genes are TRBV28 and TRBJ2-7; D possibly corresponds to TRBD2 (5 bases). The CDR3 is 10 amino acids. CDR1 and CDR2 (germline): MDHEN, SYDVKM. V lost 6 bases and J 12 bases, leaving 12 bases between the germline ends. The CDR3 region has the DNA TGTGCCAGCAGCGGGGATAAGTCGTACTTC. Its protein is CASSGDKSYF.

This clone is a singleton in its sample. This chain uses TRBV20-1 with TRBJ1-1; no clear D. V lost 6 bases and J 9 bases, leaving 14 bases between the germline ends. This CDR3 is 11 amino acids long. The V gene's germline CDR1 is DFQATT and CDR2 SNEGSKA (reference sequence). The CDR3 sequence: CSAPEAVKAFF. For the CDR3, the DNA is TGCAGTGCGCCGGAGGCAGTAAAAGCTTTCTTT.

This rearrangement joins TRBV30 to TRBJ1-4; D may be TRBD1 (5 bases). Germline lookup yields CDR1 GTSNPN and CDR2 SVGIG (reference sequence). CDR3 length: 11 amino acids. V was clipped by 5 bases and J by 7 bases, with 8 bases between them. This chain's CDR3 is CAWGQGEKLFF. The CDR3 DNA reads TGTGCCTGGGGGCAGGGTGAAAAACTGTTTTTT. Full variable domain (rest looked up from reference TRBV30 and TRBJ1-4): SQTIHQWPATLVQPVGSPLSLECTVEGTSNPNLYWYRQAAGRGLQLLFYSVGIGQISSEVPQNLSASRPQDRQFILSSKKLLLSDSGFYLCAWGQGEKLFFGSGTQLSVL.

The rearrangement joins TRBV19 to TRBJ1-5; 8 bases align to TRBD1. CDR3 length equals 12 residues. J gave up 6 bases and V 7 bases, and 2 bases lay outside the gene matches. Germline V gene sequence: CDR1 LNHDA, CDR2 SQIVND (reference sequence). DNA for the CDR3: TGTGCCAGTAAGGGGACAGGTCAGCCCCAGCATTTT. Its translation: CASKGTGQPQHF.

The V gene is TRBV3-1 (or the pseudogene TRBV3-2), the J gene TRBJ2-5; TRBD1 agrees at 8 bases. CDR3 length equals 14 residues. Germline-derived CDR1 and CDR2 are LGHDT and YNNKEL (reference sequence). V trimming: 4 bases; J trimming: 5 bases; junction bases outside the gene matches: 6. Here the CDR3 reads CASSRGQGWETQYF. CDR3 sequence (DNA): TGTGCCAGCAGCCGAGGACAGGGATGGGAGACCCAGTACTTC.

This chain uses TRBV6-2 or TRBV6-3 with TRBJ2-3; D is unclear. With 6 bases removed from V and 3 bases from J, the gap between germline ends came to 10 bases. This CDR3 spans 13 amino acids. Germline V gene lookup returns CDR1 MNHEY and CDR2 SVGEGT. The CDR3 region is CASSDTTTDTQYF. The CDR3 bases are TGTGCCAGCAGCGACACAACTACAGATACGCAGTATTTT.

V gene TRBV7-2 combines with J gene TRBJ1-2, with a possible D match to TRBD1 (5 bases). V was cut by 5 bases and J by 1 base, with 17 bases left in between. Germline V CDR1 and CDR2: SGHTA, FQGNSA. The CDR3 is made up of 16 amino acids. The CDR3 DNA follows: TGTGCCAGCAGCGAAGGACGGCAGGGCCTTAACTATGGCTACACCTTC. Residues: CASSEGRQGLNYGYTF.